This T cell receptor (beta chain) originates from a study of T cell changes during pregnancy in multiple sclerosis. The table came from immunoSEQ multiplex PCR; TCRdb's copy has only in-frame clones and leaves some out. The data show over 90,000 clones, 92% seen once. Germline values: CDR1 KGHSH, CDR2 LQKENI. V lost 5 bases to trimming and J lost 2 bases, with 6 bases between them. CDR3 length: 12 residues. The chain carries TRBV18 and TRBJ1-2; D gene unclear. The starting material was peripheral blood, obtained after pregnancy. This clonotype originated in a female donor with multiple sclerosis, enrolled in a pregnancy study. The CDR3 DNA sequence: TGTGCCAGCTCAAATAGAAACTATGGCTACACCTTC. Its translation is CASSNRNYGYTF.